The sequence of this T cell receptor beta chain was determined in a study of blood T cell repertoires in COVID-19. Across the study: The United States, Italy and Spain were the sources of the acute and convalescent COVID-19 samples.

Method: immunoSEQ multiplex PCR; TCRdb's copy keeps in-frame clones and lacks some. In the table there are a few hundred thousand clones, about 85% of which are singletons. Trimming took 0 bases from V and 3 from J, leaving 8 bases between them. CDR3 length: 14 amino acids. Germline CDR1 SGHVS, CDR2 FQNEAQ. This clone was counted many times. V gene TRBV7-8 combines with J gene TRBJ1-2; no definite D call. The clonotype comes from a woman in her 50s who had been exposed to COVID-19. Specimen: PBMCs or T cells enriched from blood (not recorded which). The CDR3 coding sequence is TGTGCCAGCAGCTTAGCGCAAGGAGACTATGGCTACACCTTC. Its translation is CASSLAQGDYGYTF.